The 22 T cell receptor beta chains given below trace back to one sample, sequenced in a study of shared clonotypes between healthy human individuals. Sequencing used immunoSEQ multiplex PCR; TCRdb keeps in-frame clones, though not all of them. The repertoire has some 2,000,000 clones, approximately 96% of them found once; the top ten carry roughly 0.13%. The sequenced sample consisted of naive CD4+ T cells sorted from blood. Described subset: CD45RA+ positively selected. These receptors were collected from a man between 18 and 29 years old in good health.

This clone occurred once. This chain joins TRBV28 and TRBJ1-3, with a tentative D call TRBD1 (5 bases). This CDR3 comprises 16 residues. V lost 2 bases, J lost 3 bases, and 14 bases lay in between. Germline V gene data show CDR1 as MDHEN and CDR2 as SYDVKM. The CDR3 nucleotides are TGTGCCAGCAGTTTAAGGTCAGGGTCTAATGGAAACACCATATATTTT. Protein: CASSLRSGSNGNTIYF.

The chain recombines TRBV7-9 with TRBJ2-1; TRBD2 agrees at 11 bases. Germline CDR1 reads SEHNR; CDR2 reads FQNEAQ (reference sequence). The CDR3 runs to 16 residues. V lost 6 bases, J lost 6 bases, and 10 bases stayed unmatched. CDR3 in amino acids: CASRTPIAGGLNEQFF. CDR3 nucleotides: TGTGCCAGCAGAACGCCGATAGCGGGGGGGCTCAATGAGCAGTTCTTC.

Written as DNA, the CDR3 is TGTGCCAGCAGGACAGGGGGAAGCAATCAGCCCCAGCATTTT. It yields the protein CASRTGGSNQPQHF. The chain employs TRBV28 and TRBJ1-5; 9 bases match TRBD1. V shed 6 bases and J 1 base; nucleotides not matched to a gene: 1. Germline CDR1 is MDHEN and CDR2 is SYDVKM. The CDR3 covers 14 residues.

The chain carries TRBV4-1 and TRBJ1-5; D unresolved. Germline V gene data show CDR1 as MGHRA and CDR2 as YSYEKL. The CDR3 has 13 amino acids. The V gene lost 1 base and the J gene lost 9 bases, with 10 bases spanning the gap. Written as DNA, the CDR3 is TGCGCCAGCAGCCAAGCCCTCGTGGGGCCCCAGCATTTT. Encoded protein: CASSQALVGPQHF.

J is TRBJ2-7 and V is TRBV11-2, with D perhaps matching TRBD2 (7 bases). The CDR3 runs to 15 residues. Germline assignment: CDR1 SGHAT and CDR2 FQNNGV. Between the trimmed V and J ends, which lost 5 bases and 2 bases, there was a span of 16 bases. The CDR3 coding sequence is TGTGCCAGCAGCCCCGTGCGGGGGCGCGCCTACGAGCAGTACTTC. This translates into CASSPVRGRAYEQYF.

J is TRBJ2-3 and V is TRBV7-9; D gene ambiguous. The CDR3 loop spans 13 amino acids. CDR1 is SEHNR and CDR2 is FQNEAQ in the germline V gene (reference sequence). V lost 1 base to trimming and J lost 4 bases, with 6 bases between them. CDR3 in DNA: TGTGCCAGCAGCTTAGGAGTGTCAGATACGCAGTATTTT. Translation: CASSLGVSDTQYF.

This clone showed up just once. The chain employs TRBV28 and TRBJ1-5; D gene ambiguous. The CDR3 runs to 12 residues. CDR1 and CDR2 (germline): MDHEN, SYDVKM. Trimming stripped 5 bases from V and 9 bases from J, with 11 bases between. CDR3 DNA: TGTGCCAGCAGTGGGTTTTTACGGCCCCAGCATTTT. Translated, it gives CASSGFLRPQHF.

The gene calls are TRBV28 and TRBJ2-7, with 8 bases identical to TRBD1. The V gene end was trimmed by 7 bases and the J gene end by 7 bases; junction bases not matched to a gene: 6. There are 12 residues in the CDR3. Germline CDR1 MDHEN, CDR2 SYDVKM. CDR3: CASMDRVEEQYF. In nucleotides, the CDR3 is TGTGCCAGCATGGACAGGGTGGAGGAGCAGTACTTC.

This clone appeared once. This chain uses TRBV10-3 with TRBJ2-7, with 7 bases identical to TRBD2. Unmatched junction bases numbered 8, after V lost 3 bases and J lost 0 bases. This CDR3 contains 16 residues. Germline CDR1 and CDR2: ENHRY and SYGVKD. CDR3 bases: TGTGCCATCAGTGAAATGGCGGGAGTTTCCTCCTACGAGCAGTACTTC. Residues: CAISEMAGVSSYEQYF.

The chain links TRBV5-6 to TRBJ2-5, with 9 nucleotides matching TRBD1. Germline V gene data show CDR1 as SGHDT and CDR2 as YYEEEE. V dropped 3 bases and J dropped 5; count of bases not matched to a gene: 5. The CDR3 consists of 14 residues. The CDR3 here is CASSSQGAWETQYF. Here the CDR3 DNA reads TGTGCCAGCAGCTCACAGGGGGCTTGGGAGACCCAGTACTTC.

The rearrangement uses TRBV5-1 and TRBJ2-1; D is tentatively TRBD1 or TRBD2 (5 bases each). Trimming took off 4 bases at V and 7 bases at J, with 30 bases between the two ends. Germline CDR1 and CDR2: SGHRS and YFSETQ. The CDR3 has 19 amino acids. In DNA, the CDR3 is TGCGCCAGCAGCGGTCGGGGCCCCGCCCGGTCCCGCGAAGGAAATGAGCAGTTCTTC. Translation: CASSGRGPARSREGNEQFF.

This clone is a singleton in its sample. J is TRBJ2-3 and V is TRBV5-1; 10 bases agree with TRBD2. Germline values: CDR1 SGHRS, CDR2 YFSETQ. V trimming: 7 bases; J trimming: 5 bases; junction bases outside the gene matches: 13. The CDR3 runs to 16 residues. Written as DNA, the CDR3 is TGCGCCAGCCGTCCCTTGAGCGGGGGGGTCGTAGATACGCAGTATTTT. Its translation is CASRPLSGGVVDTQYF.

The genes are TRBV27 and TRBJ2-2; D is possibly TRBD1 (6 bases). Germline CDR1 and CDR2: MNHEY and SMNVEV (reference sequence). Trimming stripped 3 bases from V and 14 bases from J, with 19 bases between. This CDR3 is built from 14 residues. In DNA form, the CDR3 reads TGTGCCAGCAGTTTCGGGACATCCACCGGATTTCTGTTTTTT. This translates into CASSFGTSTGFLFF.

The V call is TRBV5-1, the J call TRBJ1-6, with D perhaps TRBD1 (6 bases). V lost 4 bases to trimming and J lost 9 bases, with 17 bases between them. Germline values: CDR1 SGHRS, CDR2 YFSETQ. This CDR3 has 15 residues. The chain's CDR3 is CASSPLGQGLSPLHF. CDR3 coding DNA: TGCGCCAGCAGCCCGTTGGGGCAGGGGCTTTCACCCCTCCACTTT.

This clone was counted only a few times. The chain employs TRBV7-9 and TRBJ2-5, with D perhaps assigned TRBD1 or TRBD2 (7 bases each). This CDR3 has 15 residues. Germline-derived CDR1 and CDR2 are SEHNR and FQNEAQ (reference sequence). V was cut by 5 bases and J by 6 bases, with 19 bases left in between. The DNA of the CDR3 is TGTGCCAGCAGCCCACGGGGAGGGGGCGTCCAGACCCAGTACTTC. It yields the protein CASSPRGGGVQTQYF.

In this sample, this clone turned up once. The gene calls are TRBV18 and TRBJ2-3; no clear D gene. The ends were cut back, 3 bases at V and 5 bases at J, with 6 bases in the middle. The CDR3 totals 12 residues. The V gene's germline CDR1 is KGHSH and CDR2 LQKENI. The CDR3 bases are TGTGCCAGCTCACCCATGGGAGATACGCAGTATTTT. It yields the protein CASSPMGDTQYF.

The sample holds one count of this clone. The genes are TRBV27 and TRBJ2-4; 11 bases are shared with TRBD2. The V segment lost 6 bases and the J segment 1 base; nucleotides outside the gene matches: 5. This CDR3 has 16 residues. The V gene's germline CDR1 is MNHEY and CDR2 SMNVEV (reference sequence). This chain's CDR3 is CASRGASGRAKNIQYF. In nucleotides, the CDR3 is TGTGCCAGCAGGGGGGCTAGCGGGAGGGCCAAAAACATTCAGTACTTC.

This clone came up once. The chain carries TRBV30 and TRBJ2-5; 8 bases map to TRBD2. Unmatched junction bases numbered 2, after V lost 4 bases and J lost 4 bases. The CDR3 extends over 12 amino acids. Germline V gene data show CDR1 as GTSNPN and CDR2 as SVGIG (reference sequence). CDR3 coding DNA: TGTGCCTGGAACGGGGGGGGAGAGACCCAGTACTTC. Protein product: CAWNGGGETQYF.

The V and J genes are TRBV5-1 and TRBJ2-5, with TRBD1 as a possible D gene (6 bases). Trimming took off 4 bases at V and 1 base at J, with 11 bases between the two ends. This CDR3 contains 14 residues. Germline values: CDR1 SGHRS, CDR2 YFSETQ. DNA of the CDR3: TGCGCCAGCAGCACGGGACAATTCCAAGAGACCCAGTACTTC. Its protein is CASSTGQFQETQYF. The variable domain in full, with the rest retrieved from reference TRBV5-1 and TRBJ2-5, is KAGVTQTPRYLIKTRGQQVTLSCSPISGHRSVSWYQQTPGQGLQFLFEYFSETQRNKGNFPGRFSGRQFSNSRSEMNVSTLELGDSALYLCASSTGQFQETQYFGPGTRLLVL.

With regard to this clone: Other DNA variants within this sample encode the same CDR3. V gene TRBV2 combines with J gene TRBJ1-4; TRBD1 aligns across 8 bases. V shed 3 bases, J shed 8 bases, and the junction held 5 bases outside the gene matches. The CDR3 is 14 residues long. Germline V gives CDR1 SNHLY, CDR2 FYNNEI. CDR3 DNA: TGTGCCAGCAGTGAGCAGGGGGCGGGAGAAAAACTGTTTTTT. This encodes CASSEQGAGEKLFF.

The chain joins TRBV6-6 to TRBJ1-5; 9 nucleotides agree with TRBD1. V was pared by 6 bases and J by 5 bases, with 5 bases of the junction left unmatched. Germline CDR1 is MNHNY and CDR2 is SVGAGI (reference sequence). This CDR3 has 14 amino acids. CDR3 nucleotides: TGTGCCAGCAGAATCACAGGGGGCGATCAGCCCCAGCATTTT. As protein: CASRITGGDQPQHF.

V gene TRBV30 combines with J gene TRBJ1-5, with D perhaps TRBD1 (5 bases). Trimming stripped 5 bases from V and 0 bases from J, with 14 bases between. The CDR3 has 15 amino acids. In germline, CDR1 is GTSNPN, CDR2 SVGIG (reference sequence). In DNA, the CDR3 is TGTGCCTGGGCTCGAGGGGTCTCTAGCAATCAGCCCCAGCATTTT. Its translation: CAWARGVSSNQPQHF.